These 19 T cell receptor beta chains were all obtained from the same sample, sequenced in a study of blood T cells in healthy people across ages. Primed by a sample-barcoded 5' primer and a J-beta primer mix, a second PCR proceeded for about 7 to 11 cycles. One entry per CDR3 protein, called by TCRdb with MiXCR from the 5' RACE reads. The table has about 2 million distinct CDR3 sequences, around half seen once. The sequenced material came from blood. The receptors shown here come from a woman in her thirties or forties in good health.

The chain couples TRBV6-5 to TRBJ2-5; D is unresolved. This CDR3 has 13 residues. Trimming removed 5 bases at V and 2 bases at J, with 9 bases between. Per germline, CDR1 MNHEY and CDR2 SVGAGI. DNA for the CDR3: TGTGCCAGCAGTGATGAGGCTCAAGAGACCCAGTACTTC. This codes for CASSDEAQETQYF.

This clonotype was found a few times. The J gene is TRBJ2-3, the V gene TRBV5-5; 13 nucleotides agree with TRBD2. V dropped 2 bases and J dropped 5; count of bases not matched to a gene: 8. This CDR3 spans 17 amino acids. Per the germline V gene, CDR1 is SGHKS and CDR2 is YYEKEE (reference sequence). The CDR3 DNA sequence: TGTGCCAGCAGCTTTCAACTAGCGGGGGGGCTTGAAGATACGCAGTATTTT. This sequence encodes CASSFQLAGGLEDTQYF. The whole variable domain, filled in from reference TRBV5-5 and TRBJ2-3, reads DAGVTQSPTHLIKTRGQQVTLRCSPISGHKSVSWYQQVLGQGPQFIFQYYEKEERGRGNFPDRFSARQFPNYSSELNVNALLLGDSALYLCASSFQLAGGLEDTQYFGPGTRLTVL.

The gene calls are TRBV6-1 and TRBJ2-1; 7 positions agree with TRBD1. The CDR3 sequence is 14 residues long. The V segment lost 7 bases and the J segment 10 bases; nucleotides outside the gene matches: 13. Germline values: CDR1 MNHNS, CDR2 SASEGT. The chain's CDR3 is CASTSTGFRSEQFF. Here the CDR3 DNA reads TGTGCCAGCACCTCGACAGGGTTCCGCAGCGAGCAGTTCTTC.

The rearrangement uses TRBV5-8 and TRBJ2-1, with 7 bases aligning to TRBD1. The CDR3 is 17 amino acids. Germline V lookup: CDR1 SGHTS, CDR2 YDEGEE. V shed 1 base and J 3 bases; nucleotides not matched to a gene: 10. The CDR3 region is CASSLWTGTADYNEQFF. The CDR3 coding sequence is TGTGCCAGCAGCTTGTGGACCGGGACAGCAGACTACAATGAGCAGTTCTTC.

CDR3 region: CASSLNIQYNEQYF. In nucleotides, the CDR3 is TGTGCCAGCAGTTTGAACATCCAATACAATGAGCAGTACTTC. The J gene is TRBJ2-1, the V gene TRBV27; D call uncertain. Gene TRBJ2-7 matches the end of the DNA better, so the J call may be wrong. There are 14 residues in the CDR3. Germline values: CDR1 MNHEY, CDR2 SMNVEV (reference sequence).

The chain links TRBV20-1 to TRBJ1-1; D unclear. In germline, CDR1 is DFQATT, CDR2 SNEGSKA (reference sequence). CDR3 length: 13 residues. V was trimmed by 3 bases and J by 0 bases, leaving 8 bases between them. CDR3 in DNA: TGCAGTGCTAGTAGCACAGTGAACACTGAAGCTTTCTTT. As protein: CSASSTVNTEAFF.

Written as DNA, the CDR3 is TGTGCCAGCAGGGGAATAGCGCAGGGAACTGGGGCCAACGTCCTGACTTTC. It specifies CASRGIAQGTGANVLTF. The V and J genes are TRBV28 and TRBJ2-6; possibly TRBD1 or TRBD2 for D (5 bases each). V lost 6 bases and J lost 2, with 17 bases in between. The CDR3 has 17 amino acids. Germline CDR1 reads MDHEN; CDR2 reads SYDVKM.

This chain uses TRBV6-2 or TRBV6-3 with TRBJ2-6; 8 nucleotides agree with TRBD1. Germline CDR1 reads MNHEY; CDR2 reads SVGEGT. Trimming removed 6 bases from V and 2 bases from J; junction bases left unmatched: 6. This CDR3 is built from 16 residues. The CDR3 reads CASRPPTGAGANVLTF. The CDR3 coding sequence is TGTGCCAGCAGACCACCGACAGGGGCTGGGGCCAACGTCCTGACTTTC.

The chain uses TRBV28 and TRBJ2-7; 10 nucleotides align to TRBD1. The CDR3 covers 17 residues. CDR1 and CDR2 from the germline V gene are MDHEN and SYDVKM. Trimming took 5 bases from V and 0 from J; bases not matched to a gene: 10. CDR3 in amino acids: CASSPPGQGPTSYEQYF. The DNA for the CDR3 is TGTGCCAGCAGTCCTCCGGGACAGGGGCCGACCTCCTACGAGCAGTACTTC.

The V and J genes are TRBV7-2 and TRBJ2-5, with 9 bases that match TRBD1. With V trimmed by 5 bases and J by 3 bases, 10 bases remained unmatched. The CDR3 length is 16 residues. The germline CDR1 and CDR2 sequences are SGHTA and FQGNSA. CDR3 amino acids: CASSDPGTGKKETQYF. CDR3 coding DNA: TGTGCCAGCAGCGATCCCGGGACAGGGAAAAAAGAGACCCAGTACTTC.

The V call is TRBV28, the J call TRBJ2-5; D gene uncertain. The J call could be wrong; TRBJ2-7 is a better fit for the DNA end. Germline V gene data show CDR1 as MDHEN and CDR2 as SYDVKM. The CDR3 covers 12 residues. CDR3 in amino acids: CATTVASYEQYF. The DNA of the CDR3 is TGTGCCACCACGGTGGCCTCTTACGAGCAGTACTTC.

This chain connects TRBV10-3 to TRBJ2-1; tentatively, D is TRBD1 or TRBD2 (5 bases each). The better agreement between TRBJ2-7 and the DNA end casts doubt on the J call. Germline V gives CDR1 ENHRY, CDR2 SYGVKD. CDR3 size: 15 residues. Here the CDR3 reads CAIKAAGSSYNEQYF. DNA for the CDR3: TGTGCCATCAAAGCGGCAGGGAGCTCCTACAATGAGCAGTACTTC.

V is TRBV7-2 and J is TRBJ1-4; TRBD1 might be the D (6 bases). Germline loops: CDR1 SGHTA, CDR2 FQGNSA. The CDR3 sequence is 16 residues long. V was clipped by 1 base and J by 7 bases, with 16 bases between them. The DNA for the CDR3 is TGTGCCAGCAGCTTAGGATGGATGCAGGGGAGTGAAAAACTGTTTTTT. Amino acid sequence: CASSLGWMQGSEKLFF.

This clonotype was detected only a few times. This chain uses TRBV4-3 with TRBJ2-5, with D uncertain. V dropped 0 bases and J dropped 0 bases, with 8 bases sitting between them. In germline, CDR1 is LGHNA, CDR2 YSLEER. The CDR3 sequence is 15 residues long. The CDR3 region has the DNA TGCGCCAGCAGCCAAGATCGTTCGAACCAAGAGACCCAGTACTTC. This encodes CASSQDRSNQETQYF.

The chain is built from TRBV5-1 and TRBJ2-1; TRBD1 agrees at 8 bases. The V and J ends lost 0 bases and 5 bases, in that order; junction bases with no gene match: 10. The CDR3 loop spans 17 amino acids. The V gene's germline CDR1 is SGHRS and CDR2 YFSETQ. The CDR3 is CASSLDPDRGFNNEQFF. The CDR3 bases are TGCGCCAGCAGCTTGGACCCCGACAGGGGATTCAACAATGAGCAGTTCTTC. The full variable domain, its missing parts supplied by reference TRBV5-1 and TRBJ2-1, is KAGVTQTPRYLIKTRGQQVTLSCSPISGHRSVSWYQQTPGQGLQFLFEYFSETQRNKGNFPGRFSGRQFSNSRSEMNVSTLELGDSALYLCASSLDPDRGFNNEQFFGPGTRLTVL.

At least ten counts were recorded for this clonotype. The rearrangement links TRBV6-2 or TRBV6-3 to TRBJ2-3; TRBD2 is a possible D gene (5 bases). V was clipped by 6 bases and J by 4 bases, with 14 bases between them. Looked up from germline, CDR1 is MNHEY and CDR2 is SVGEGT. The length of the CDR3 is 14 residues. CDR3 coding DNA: TGTGCCAGCAGCCCCGGACTCCGCCCAGATACGCAGTATTTT. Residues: CASSPGLRPDTQYF.

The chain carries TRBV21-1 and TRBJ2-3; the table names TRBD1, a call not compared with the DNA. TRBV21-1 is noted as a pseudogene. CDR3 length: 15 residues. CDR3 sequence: CASSKPNRGTDTQYF. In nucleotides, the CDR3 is TGTGCCAGCAGCAAACCTAACCGGGGCACAGATACGCAGTATTTT.

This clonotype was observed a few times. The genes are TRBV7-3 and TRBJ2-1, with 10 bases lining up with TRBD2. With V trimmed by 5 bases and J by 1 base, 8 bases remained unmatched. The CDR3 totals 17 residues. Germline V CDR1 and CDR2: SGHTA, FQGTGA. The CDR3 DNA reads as TGTGCCAGCAGCCGATTACCTAGCGGGAGTTCCTACAATGAGCAGTTCTTC. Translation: CASSRLPSGSSYNEQFF.

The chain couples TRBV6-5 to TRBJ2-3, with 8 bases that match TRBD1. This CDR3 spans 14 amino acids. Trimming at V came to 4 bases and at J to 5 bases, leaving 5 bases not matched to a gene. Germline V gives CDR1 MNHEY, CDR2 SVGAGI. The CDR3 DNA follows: TGTGCCAGCAGTTTCCAGGGGGCTGGAGATACGCAGTATTTT. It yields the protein CASSFQGAGDTQYF.